This T cell receptor beta chain stems from a study of blood T cell repertoires in COVID-19 (TCRdb year 2020). With regard to the full study: Samples from collaborators originated in the United States, Italy and Spain and spanned both the acute and convalescent phases of COVID-19. The dataset comprised deeply sampled blood TCRbeta repertoires from subjects exposed to, actively infected with, or recovered from COVID-19. The material from the prospective study consisted of cDNA or gDNA derived from T cells, B-cell-depleted T cells, or PBMCs. Samples came from the ongoing ImmuneRACE study (first 160 participants) plus 1,254 subjects from 6 global collaborators. The repertoires were made available in a free public database intended to serve as a resource for research on the immune response to SARS-CoV-2. Sample metadata almost always included a de-identified subject ID, COVID-19 status, age in years and sex. Where available, HLA class I and class II types were obtained from metadata supplied by the sample provider rather than from assay-based typing. Findings and caveats that apply to the study as a whole: The quantity of clinical and demographic metadata differed by source and by participant and was supplied without curation.

The immunoSEQ Assay, a bias-controlled multiplex PCR, was used to amplify TCRbeta CDR3 regions from genomic DNA. As for the original processing: The number of nucleated cells in each sample was estimated by amplification of reference gene primers within the assay. Sequence reads were collapsed and filtered to measure the absolute abundance of every unique TCRbeta CDR3 rearrangement. Productive Simpson clonality was computed per sample as the square root of Simpson's diversity index over productive rearrangements. TCRdb took over this immuneACCESS table, retaining in-frame rearrangements with V and J assigned. Such tables are incomplete; in checked studies, under half of the missing clones stem from an unresolved V gene, and the remainder is unexplained. V and J calls plus clone size are reproduced from that table; the DNA served to infer D and trimming. In this sample the table shows approximately 68,000 clones, about 80% of which occur a single time. The ten largest make up under 20% of the sample.

Reading from cysteine to phenylalanine, the CDR3 counts 15 amino acids. The CDR3 DNA has 45 bases and is translated from base 1. The germline V gene specifies MNHEY as CDR1 and SVGEGT as CDR2. From V the trimming removes 5 bases and from J it removes 4 bases, while the gene matches leave 10 bases of the junction unaccounted for. Each collaborating institution followed its own protocols to collect whole blood in K2EDTA tubes. For TCRbeta analysis, collaborators shipped samples in one of three forms: frozen whole blood, isolated PBMCs, or DNA extracted from either of those sample types. Worth noting for this clone: Its antigen remains unidentified. There are no base qualities to consult, and no much larger clone falls within one base.

The TCR originated in a human donor in a cohort sampled during active COVID-19. The chain is assembled from TRBV6-2 or TRBV6-3 and TRBJ1-2, with 7 bases matching TRBD1. Sequencing used peripheral blood. The bases are TGTGCCAGCAGTGTAATCAGGGGGTGGACCTATGGCTACACCTTC. It is translated as CASSVIRGWTYGYTF.